A selection of T cell receptor beta chains follows, all from one sample in a study of T-cell reconstitution after alpha-beta-depleted transplantation in children. TCRdb called the PCR reads again in MiXCR, with one record for every CDR3 protein. Of 250,000 to 400,000 distinct CDR3 sequences in the sample, around 25% were seen once. This material consisted of PBMCs, mostly from graft donor cells, taken 180 days after TCRalphabeta/CD19-depleted stem cell transplant. These receptors came from a male patient between 5 and 17 years old who had a stem cell transplant for acute lymphoblastic leukemia, so the T cells may come from the graft donor. Each CDR3 is given with its conserved first and last residue.

>TRBV2|15
CASSEVSGRAIEQFF
>TRBV18|14
CASSPPGRGGEQYF
>TRBV7-9|13
CASSLAPENEQFF
>TRBV12-3/TRBV12-4|17
CASSLRDRGINQETQYF
>TRBV7-6|14
CASTPGGPFYEQYF
>TRBV14|14
CASSQVAGAETQYF
>TRBV5-1|14
CASSRGQLNTEAFF
>TRBV6-5|16
CASSYSRGLAGYEQYF
>TRBV7-9|13
CASSLTSGETQYF
>TRBV6-1|14
CASRSGTENSPLHF
>TRBV27|15
CASSLEGLSADTQYF
>TRBV4-1|15
CASSPPGDREVEAFF
>TRBV9|12
CASSGMGGELFF
>TRBV7-2|11
CASRRNYGYTF
>TRBV11-2|12
CASTWSSYEQYF
>TRBV9|15
CASSATGLSSYEQYF